The present TCR beta chain was sequenced within a study of cytomegalovirus exposure and HLA in healthy donors. Study outcomes and limitations: One later analysis reportedly identified an Asian-associated ancestry cluster that showed fewer N-insertions than the roughly 640-donor mean. Earlier findings revealed that most TCR beta V segments proved productive either about 87% or about 30% of the time.

Primers included in the PCR were 60 Vbeta and 13 Jbeta primers. The assay was immunoSEQ multiplex PCR, and TCRdb's table has in-frame clones only and misses some. The table records fewer than 85,000 clones, around 76% of them present only once. Worth noting for this clone: Its specificity is unknown.

Sample: PBMCs. This clonotype was obtained from a man in his late teens or twenties in good health and CMV-seropositive.

CDR3 DNA: TGTGCCAGCAGCATCAAGCGGGGGTACAATGAGCAGTTCTTC. It yields the protein CASSIKRGYNEQFF. V is TRBV7-2 and J is TRBJ2-1; 8 bases line up with TRBD2. The V and J ends lost 5 bases and 4 bases, in that order; junction bases with no gene match: 4. Germline V gene lookup returns CDR1 SGHTA and CDR2 FQGNSA. The CDR3 runs to 14 residues.